The source of this T cell receptor beta chain is a study of shared clonotypes between healthy human individuals. Germline V gene data show CDR1 as MDHEN and CDR2 as SYDVKM. Trimming took 4 bases from V and 1 from J, leaving 14 bases between them. CDR3 length equals 15 residues. The table came from immunoSEQ multiplex PCR; TCRdb's copy has only in-frame clones and leaves some out. The profile shows a few hundred thousand clones, roughly three quarters of them singletons. Sequenced input: PBMCs. This rearrangement joins TRBV28 to TRBJ2-7; possibly TRBD2 for D (6 bases). The source of this sequence is a woman between 40 and 50 years old in good health. Some clones in this sample may be carry-over from other donors' samples. This chain's CDR3 is CASSSPSANSYEQYF. The CDR3 DNA is TGTGCCAGCAGTTCCCCTAGCGCCAATTCCTACGAGCAGTACTTC.